The 27 T cell receptor beta chains presented below share a single source sample, sequenced in a study of blood T cell repertoires in COVID-19. Measured with immunoSEQ multiplex PCR; TCRdb has only the in-frame clones, and not every one. This repertoire shows about 59,000 clones, around 87% found once; its top ten account for about 6.9%. Material for sequencing was peripheral blood. These receptors all come from a man between 60 and 75 years old with active or convalescent COVID-19.

The V call is TRBV4-2, the J call TRBJ1-5, with 7 bases fitting TRBD1. This CDR3 region has 15 residues. V dropped 1 base and J dropped 4; count of bases not matched to a gene: 4. Germline V gives CDR1 LGHNA, CDR2 YNFKEQ. The CDR3 is CASSQGIQGNQPQHF. CDR3 nucleotides: TGTGCCAGCAGCCAAGGTATACAGGGGAATCAGCCCCAGCATTTT.

This clone was counted once. The chain recombines TRBV2 with TRBJ1-2; TRBD1 might be the D (6 bases). Trimming took 7 bases from V and 1 from J, leaving 10 bases between them. Germline V lookup: CDR1 SNHLY, CDR2 FYNNEI. The CDR3 loop spans 13 amino acids. DNA for the CDR3: TGTGCCAGCAAACTGGACAGTAACTATGGCTACACCTTC. It specifies CASKLDSNYGYTF.

The V gene is TRBV5-1, the J gene TRBJ2-1; 9 positions agree with TRBD1. The CDR3 is 16 residues long. Trimming at V came to 0 bases and at J to 6 bases, leaving 7 bases not matched to a gene. Per germline, CDR1 SGHRS and CDR2 YFSETQ. The CDR3 here is CASSLGGTGMGNEQFF. DNA of the CDR3: TGCGCCAGCAGCTTGGGCGGGACAGGGATGGGCAATGAGCAGTTCTTC.

V gene TRBV4-1 combines with J gene TRBJ2-5; 8 nucleotides align to TRBD2. This CDR3 contains 15 residues. CDR1 is MGHRA, CDR2 YSYEKL, per germline. V was pared by 8 bases and J by 7 bases, with 15 bases of the junction left unmatched. CDR3 nucleotides: TGCGCCAGCGGAACCGAGGCTAGCGGGTTCCGGACCCAGTACTTC. Translated: CASGTEASGFRTQYF.

J is TRBJ1-2 and V is TRBV5-1; the D gene is possibly TRBD1 (6 bases). The CDR3 is made up of 15 amino acids. Germline V gene lookup returns CDR1 SGHRS and CDR2 YFSETQ. Trimming left V 0 bases short and J 4 bases short, with 13 bases between. The CDR3 DNA reads as TGCGCCAGCAGCTTGGACGGGGGGCAAGGCTATGGCTACACCTTC. This encodes CASSLDGGQGYGYTF. Full variable domain (outside the CDR3, taken from reference TRBV5-1 and TRBJ1-2): KAGVTQTPRYLIKTRGQQVTLSCSPISGHRSVSWYQQTPGQGLQFLFEYFSETQRNKGNFPGRFSGRQFSNSRSEMNVSTLELGDSALYLCASSLDGGQGYGYTFGSGTRLTVV.

The chain uses TRBV29-1 and TRBJ2-5; 11 bases fit TRBD2. Germline CDR1 is SQVTM and CDR2 is ANQGSEA. The CDR3 runs to 15 residues. Germline trimming cut 4 bases from V and 5 bases from J; bases unmatched to any gene: 9. CDR3 nucleotides: TGCAGCGTTGGTCTAGCGGGGGGTGTGAGGGAGACCCAGTACTTC. This translates into CSVGLAGGVRETQYF.

The chain combines TRBV5-1 with TRBJ2-5; 10 bases are shared with TRBD2. Trimming removed 3 bases from V and 2 bases from J; junction bases left unmatched: 13. The CDR3 is made up of 18 amino acids. The germline gives CDR1 SGHRS, CDR2 YFSETQ. The CDR3 DNA reads as TGCGCCAGCAGCTCCCACCCCCTAGCGGGAGCTTCACAAGAGACCCAGTACTTC. Amino acid sequence: CASSSHPLAGASQETQYF.

The chain couples TRBV6-5 to TRBJ1-2, with D perhaps TRBD1 (6 bases). The CDR3 contains 14 residues. V dropped 5 bases and J dropped 3 bases, with 13 bases sitting between them. CDR1 is MNHEY, CDR2 SVGAGI, per germline. The DNA for the CDR3 is TGTGCCAGCAGTCGGGACATCGTGTACTATGGCTACACCTTC. It encodes CASSRDIVYYGYTF.

The chain uses TRBV5-1 and TRBJ1-2; TRBD1 matches at 9 bases. Unmatched junction bases numbered 5, after V lost 4 bases and J lost 4 bases. The germline CDR1 and CDR2 sequences are SGHRS and YFSETQ. The CDR3 length is 14 residues. CDR3 nucleotide sequence: TGCGCCAGCAGCGTGGACAGGGGCCCCTATGGCTACACCTTC. Its protein product is CASSVDRGPYGYTF.

J is TRBJ1-1 and V is TRBV15; D is unresolved. This CDR3 region has 14 residues. Per germline, CDR1 LNHNV and CDR2 YYDKDF (reference sequence). V was trimmed by 1 base and J by 4 bases, leaving 10 bases between them. CDR3 sequence: CATSRAGKGTEAFF. DNA for the CDR3: TGTGCCACCAGCAGAGCAGGCAAAGGCACTGAAGCTTTCTTT.

The CDR3, as DNA: TGTGCCAGCAGTCGGAGTGAGTCAGATACGCAGTATTTT. As protein: CASSRSESDTQYF. This rearrangement joins TRBV6-5 to TRBJ2-3; D call uncertain. Germline V gives CDR1 MNHEY, CDR2 SVGAGI. The CDR3 is made up of 13 amino acids. V shed 5 bases and J shed 4 bases, with 10 bases lying between them.

The chain recombines TRBV5-1 with TRBJ2-1; D may be TRBD1 (5 bases). Germline V gives CDR1 SGHRS, CDR2 YFSETQ. CDR3 length: 18 residues. Trimming took off 0 bases at V and 3 bases at J, with 19 bases between the two ends. The CDR3, as DNA: TGCGCCAGCAGCTTGGATCTGGACACCTACTCTCGCTACAATGAGCAGTTCTTC. Its protein is CASSLDLDTYSRYNEQFF.

CDR3 protein: CSVEQGADEQYF. In nucleotides, the CDR3 is TGCAGCGTAGAACAGGGGGCAGACGAGCAGTACTTC. The rearrangement links TRBV29-1 to TRBJ2-7, with 9 bases matching TRBD1. The CDR3 consists of 12 residues. The germline V gene encodes CDR1 SQVTM and CDR2 ANQGSEA. V lost 6 bases to trimming and J lost 5 bases; unmatched junction nucleotides: 5.

The CDR3, as DNA: TGCGCCAGCAGCTTTCCGGGACAGGGATCTGGGGCCAACGTCCTGACTTTC. This translates into CASSFPGQGSGANVLTF. The chain is built from TRBV5-1 and TRBJ2-6; 9 bases are a match to TRBD1. The trim removed 2 bases at V and 1 base at J, leaving 4 bases unmatched. Germline V lookup: CDR1 SGHRS, CDR2 YFSETQ. CDR3 size: 17 residues.

The CDR3 nucleotides read TGTGCCACCAGCAGAGGACGGCGGGGGGTTCAAGAGACCCAGTACTTC. As protein: CATSRGRRGVQETQYF. The rearrangement uses TRBV15 and TRBJ2-5, with 8 bases identical to TRBD2. This CDR3 is built from 16 residues. V gave up 1 base and J gave up 2 bases; unmatched junction bases: 6. Germline V CDR1 and CDR2: LNHNV, YYDKDF (reference sequence).

The table lists this clone with a few counts. The gene calls are TRBV3-1 (or the pseudogene TRBV3-2) and TRBJ2-6; TRBD1 matches at 9 bases. This CDR3 contains 18 residues. CDR1 is LGHDT, CDR2 YNNKEL, per germline (reference sequence). The ends lost 4 bases at V and 0 bases at J; junction bases unmatched: 7. CDR3 DNA: TGTGCCAGCAGCCGCTCCGTGACAGGGGGCTCTGGGGCCAACGTCCTGACTTTC. Residues: CASSRSVTGGSGANVLTF.

J is TRBJ1-5 and V is TRBV5-6, with D perhaps matching TRBD1 (6 bases). Germline V gene sequence: CDR1 SGHDT, CDR2 YYEEEE. This CDR3 region has 13 residues. V was cut by 4 bases and J by 5 bases, with 10 bases left in between. The CDR3 DNA sequence: TGTGCCAGCAGCGCCCACAGGGATCAGCCCCAGCATTTT. This codes for CASSAHRDQPQHF.

The J gene is TRBJ1-1, the V gene TRBV2; maybe TRBD1 (5 bases). V was pared by 7 bases and J by 6 bases, with 12 bases between. CDR3 length equals 12 residues. Germline V CDR1 and CDR2: SNHLY, FYNNEI. This CDR3 reads CASNQGISEAFF. CDR3 nucleotide sequence: TGTGCCAGCAATCAGGGAATCTCTGAAGCTTTCTTT.

V is TRBV7-2 and J is TRBJ2-2; D is perhaps TRBD2 (5 bases). CDR3 length: 14 residues. V was shortened by 5 bases and J by 5 bases, with 12 bases between the two germline ends. The germline gives CDR1 SGHTA, CDR2 FQGNSA. The DNA for the CDR3 is TGTGCCAGCAGCCTCTGGACGGGGACCGGGGAGCTGTTTTTT. Its translation: CASSLWTGTGELFF.

V usage is TRBV7-2 and J usage is TRBJ1-3, with 8 bases matching TRBD1. The germline V gene encodes CDR1 SGHTA and CDR2 FQGNSA. This CDR3 is 14 amino acids long. V lost 4 bases to trimming and J lost 2 bases; unmatched junction nucleotides: 1. The CDR3 DNA reads as TGTGCCAGCAGCTCAGGGGGCACTGGAAACACCATATATTTT. Translation gives CASSSGGTGNTIYF.

The chain is built from TRBV5-1 and TRBJ2-5; 9 bases map to TRBD2. With V trimmed by 4 bases and J by 1 base, 2 bases remained unmatched. CDR1 is SGHRS, CDR2 YFSETQ, per germline. The CDR3 covers 14 residues. CDR3 coding DNA: TGCGCCAGCAGCACGGGACTAGCCCAAGAGACCCAGTACTTC. It specifies CASSTGLAQETQYF.

V gene TRBV2 combines with J gene TRBJ2-7, with a possible D match to TRBD1 (6 bases). The CDR3 sequence is 11 residues long. Germline CDR1 is SNHLY and CDR2 is FYNNEI. The V gene lost 8 bases and the J gene lost 7 bases, with 12 bases spanning the gap. CDR3 region: CASLLTGEQYF. In DNA, the CDR3 is TGTGCCAGCCTTCTTACAGGGGAGCAGTACTTC.

This sequence joins TRBV28 and TRBJ2-1, with 11 bases fitting TRBD1. The CDR3 sequence is 16 residues long. J lost 5 bases, V lost 1 base, and 4 bases had no gene match. CDR1 is MDHEN and CDR2 is SYDVKM in the germline V gene. The CDR3 DNA reads as TGTGCCAGCAGTTTATCTGGGACAGGGGGTAACAATGAGCAGTTCTTC. It specifies CASSLSGTGGNNEQFF. The full variable domain, with the rest looked up from reference TRBV28 and TRBJ2-1, is DVKVTQSSRYLVKRTGEKVFLECVQDMDHENMFWYRQDPGLGLRLIYFSYDVKMKEKGDIPEGYSVSREKKERFSLILESASTNQTSMYLCASSLSGTGGNNEQFFGPGTRLTVL.

This clone was observed a few times. The genes are TRBV9 and TRBJ2-7; TRBD1 agrees at 7 bases. The CDR3 runs to 15 residues. V shed 3 bases and J 2 bases; nucleotides not matched to a gene: 8. Per the germline V gene, CDR1 is SGDLS and CDR2 is YYNGEE. The CDR3 bases are TGTGCCAGCAGCGAGTCCGGGACAGCGACCTACGAGCAGTACTTC. Its translation: CASSESGTATYEQYF.

The chain links TRBV5-1 to TRBJ2-4; 7 bases are shared with TRBD2. Losses at the gene ends were 0 bases for V and 8 bases for J; bases not matched to a gene: 8. The CDR3 has 15 residues. Germline CDR1 and CDR2: SGHRS and YFSETQ. The DNA for the CDR3 is TGCGCCAGCAGCTTGGTGGGGGGGATGGAAGACATTCAGTACTTC. Protein sequence: CASSLVGGMEDIQYF.

The chain has TRBV5-4 and TRBJ2-3, with 9 positions matching TRBD2. The V gene's germline CDR1 is SGHNT and CDR2 YYREEE (reference sequence). V gave up 2 bases and J gave up 2 bases; unmatched junction bases: 6. This CDR3 has 16 residues. This CDR3 is CASSFLAGINTDTQYF. DNA of the CDR3: TGTGCCAGCAGCTTCCTAGCGGGAATAAACACAGATACGCAGTATTTT.

The chain links TRBV6-5 to TRBJ1-1; TRBD1 matches at 8 bases. Per the germline V gene, CDR1 is MNHEY and CDR2 is SVGAGI. The CDR3 extends over 13 amino acids. The ends lost 2 bases at V and 11 bases at J; junction bases unmatched: 7. CDR3 in amino acids: CASSYRDRGDAFF. The CDR3 DNA reads TGTGCCAGCAGTTACCGTGACAGGGGTGACGCTTTCTTT.